This T cell receptor beta chain was identified in a study of vaccination and CD4 T cells after COVID-19. Study at large: With nine mild cases and one severe, convalescent patients were SARS-CoV-2 positive by nasal swab PCR. Median time from second vaccine dose to sampling was less than 85 days (14 to 241). The stimulating agents, overlapping spike peptides, came from SARS-CoV-2, HCoV-NL63, HCoV-OC43 and HCoV-229E.

Turning to this clonotype: The antigen remains undetermined.

The V segment lost 6 bases and the J segment 6 bases; nucleotides outside the gene matches: 9. The CDR3 contains 14 residues. Treatment in this sample: roughly nine-day PBMC culture with coronavirus spike peptide pools or control peptides (ViraFEST assay). Researchers used the Oncomine TCR Beta short-read assay to sequence DNA from cultured CD4+ T cells. One entry per CDR3 protein results from TCRdb running MiXCR on the PCR reads. The sample consists of fewer than 20,000 distinct CDR3 sequences, approximately 50% of them appearing once. The material was cultured CD4+ T cells from blood, obtained after SARS-CoV-2 vaccination. The receptor was isolated from a human donor with COVID-19. This chain connects TRBV12-3 or TRBV12-4 to TRBJ2-7; TRBD2 matches 9 bases. The chain's CDR3 is CASSPAGGAGEQYF. CDR3 nucleotides: TGTGCCAGCAGCCCAGCGGGGGGCGCGGGCGAGCAGTACTTC.